This T cell receptor beta chain was sequenced during a study of shared clonotypes between healthy human individuals. V was clipped by 3 bases and J by 3 bases; unmatched bases: 6. The CDR3 is 15 residues long. The V gene's germline CDR1 is KGHSH and CDR2 LQKENI. Naive CD8 isolation took CD45RO-negative cells positively selected for CCR7 and excluded terminally differentiated effector memory CD45RA+ cells. Each sample came from a Caucasian adult donor living in Nashville, Tennessee. The authors distributed each subset's genomic DNA evenly over several immunoSEQ plates. Profiling relied on immunoSEQ multiplex PCR, and the TCRdb table lists in-frame clones only, not all of them. The profile shows around 1.9 million clones, 85% to 95% of them singletons.

The chain links TRBV18 to TRBJ2-7; 9 bases are a match to TRBD1. This TCR was recovered from a man between 18 and 35 years old in good health. Some clones in this sample may be carry-over from other donors' samples. Sequences were obtained from naive CD8+ T cells from PBMCs. The CDR3 nucleotides read TGTGCCAGCTCACCGACAATGGGACAGGGCTACGAGCAGTACTTC. As protein: CASSPTMGQGYEQYF.